These T cell receptor beta chains were read from a single sample in a study of identical twins. MiXCR was run by TCRdb on the 5' RACE reads, yielding one entry per CDR3 protein. The table lists hundreds of thousands of distinct CDR3 sequences, around 12% of them singletons. The sample was also linked to a second study, of yellow fever vaccine responses in identical twins.

The sequenced material came from PBMCs. These receptors were taken from a woman in her late teens or twenties in good health. The CDR3 runs from the conserved cysteine through the conserved F or W. D genes are given only for firm matches. The size of a clone is reported for some rows only, either as once, few or many, or as a class for expanded clones.

abundance: NA
v_gene: TRBV5-1
j_gene: TRBJ2-7
d_gene: TRBD1
CDR3aa: CASSLSDTGAGYEQYF
CDR3nt: TGCGCCAGCAGCTTGTCCGATACAGGGGCGGGTTACGAGCAGTACTTC

abundance: NA
v_gene: TRBV7-2
j_gene: TRBJ1-1
d_gene: NA
CDR3aa: CASSYRRGAEAFF
CDR3nt: TGTGCCAGCAGCTACAGACGAGGGGCTGAAGCTTTCTTT

abundance: NA
v_gene: TRBV23-1
j_gene: TRBJ2-4
d_gene: NA
CDR3aa: CASSHDSGWEENIQYF
CDR3nt: TGCGCCAGCAGTCACGACAGCGGCTGGGAGGAAAACATTCAGTACTTC

abundance: NA
v_gene: TRBV12-3/TRBV12-4
j_gene: TRBJ2-5
d_gene: TRBD2
CDR3aa: CASISNSGSGETQYF
CDR3nt: TGTGCCAGCATAAGTAATAGCGGGAGTGGTGAGACCCAGTACTTC

abundance: many
v_gene: TRBV29-1
j_gene: TRBJ1-1
d_gene: NA
CDR3aa: CSARPFAGESNTEAFF
CDR3nt: TGCAGCGCCAGACCTTTTGCGGGGGAGAGTAACACTGAAGCTTTCTTT

abundance: few
v_gene: TRBV20-1
j_gene: TRBJ1-5
d_gene: NA
CDR3aa: CSAREGGQGGNQPQHF
CDR3nt: TGCAGTGCTAGAGAAGGGGGGCAGGGTGGCAATCAGCCCCAGCATTTT

abundance: NA
v_gene: TRBV6-1
j_gene: TRBJ2-5
d_gene: TRBD1
CDR3aa: CASSPRGLYGIKETQYF
CDR3nt: TGTGCCAGCAGCCCCAGGGGGCTGTACGGGATTAAAGAGACCCAGTACTTC

abundance: NA
v_gene: TRBV20-1
j_gene: TRBJ2-5
d_gene: TRBD2
CDR3aa: CSARSWEGHEETQYF
CDR3nt: TGCAGTGCTAGGTCGTGGGAGGGCCATGAAGAGACCCAGTACTTC

abundance: NA
v_gene: TRBV7-2
j_gene: TRBJ1-5
d_gene: NA
CDR3aa: CASSLFPNQPQHF
CDR3nt: TGTGCCAGCAGCTTGTTTCCGAATCAGCCCCAGCATTTT

abundance: few
v_gene: TRBV10-2
j_gene: TRBJ1-6
d_gene: NA
CDR3aa: CASSEPGTNLHF
CDR3nt: TGCGCCAGCAGTGAGCCTGGGACAAACCTCCACTTT

abundance: many
v_gene: TRBV10-3
j_gene: TRBJ1-1
d_gene: NA
CDR3aa: CAISVQNTEAFF
CDR3nt: TGTGCCATCAGTGTACAGAACACTGAAGCTTTCTTT

abundance: few
v_gene: TRBV5-1
j_gene: TRBJ2-3
d_gene: NA
CDR3aa: CASSLVAGRDTQYF
CDR3nt: TGCGCCAGCAGCTTGGTCGCGGGAAGGGATACGCAGTATTTT

abundance: few
v_gene: TRBV4-1
j_gene: TRBJ2-1
d_gene: NA
CDR3aa: CASSPLPLAGSDNEQFF
CDR3nt: TGCGCCAGCAGCCCGTTACCTCTTGCGGGGAGCGACAATGAGCAGTTCTTC

abundance: few
v_gene: TRBV7-6
j_gene: TRBJ2-3
d_gene: NA
CDR3aa: CASSSLALADTQYF
CDR3nt: TGTGCCAGCAGCTCTCTAGCATTGGCAGATACGCAGTATTTT

abundance: few
v_gene: TRBV3-1
j_gene: TRBJ2-6
d_gene: NA
CDR3aa: CASSQLTAASGANVLTF
CDR3nt: TGTGCCAGCAGCCAATTAACAGCAGCCTCTGGGGCCAACGTCCTGACTTTC

abundance: NA
v_gene: TRBV28
j_gene: TRBJ2-2
d_gene: NA
CDR3aa: CASSLLVPAGTGELFF
CDR3nt: TGTGCCAGCAGTTTGTTGGTACCCGCGGGGACCGGGGAGCTGTTTTTT

abundance: NA
v_gene: TRBV29-1
j_gene: TRBJ2-5
d_gene: NA
CDR3aa: CSAGAGETQYF
CDR3nt: TGCAGCGCCGGGGCGGGAGAGACCCAGTACTTC

abundance: few
v_gene: TRBV28
j_gene: TRBJ2-7
d_gene: NA
CDR3aa: CASSFGAGYEQYF
CDR3nt: TGTGCCAGCAGTTTTGGGGCAGGTTACGAGCAGTACTTC

abundance: few
v_gene: TRBV11-3
j_gene: TRBJ2-1
d_gene: TRBD2
CDR3aa: CASSPAGGPLVYNEQFF
CDR3nt: TGTGCCAGCTCACCTGCGGGAGGGCCTCTAGTTTACAATGAGCAGTTCTTC

abundance: NA
v_gene: TRBV5-5
j_gene: TRBJ1-2
d_gene: TRBD1
CDR3aa: CASSSDPGQIYGYTF
CDR3nt: TGTGCCAGCAGCTCAGACCCGGGACAGATATATGGCTACACCTTC

abundance: NA
v_gene: TRBV25-1
j_gene: TRBJ2-1
d_gene: NA
CDR3aa: CASSEYRGYNEQFF
CDR3nt: TGTGCCAGCAGTGAATACCGGGGGTACAATGAGCAGTTCTTC

abundance: few
v_gene: TRBV27
j_gene: TRBJ1-1
d_gene: NA
CDR3aa: CASRLQTANTEAFF
CDR3nt: TGTGCCAGCAGACTCCAGACAGCTAACACTGAAGCTTTCTTT

abundance: NA
v_gene: TRBV6-1
j_gene: TRBJ2-1
d_gene: TRBD2
CDR3aa: CASAAGLVTNEQFF
CDR3nt: TGTGCCAGCGCAGCTGGACTAGTAACCAATGAGCAGTTCTTC

abundance: many
v_gene: TRBV4-1
j_gene: TRBJ1-1
d_gene: NA
CDR3aa: CASSQGTQGFTEAFF
CDR3nt: TGCGCCAGCAGCCAGGGTACTCAGGGGTTCACTGAAGCTTTCTTT

abundance: NA
v_gene: TRBV12-3/TRBV12-4
j_gene: TRBJ2-1
d_gene: TRBD2
CDR3aa: CASSRGRGGTNNEQFF
CDR3nt: TGTGCCAGCAGCCGAGGGCGGGGGGGCACTAACAATGAGCAGTTCTTC

abundance: few
v_gene: TRBV6-1
j_gene: TRBJ1-6
d_gene: NA
CDR3aa: CASRNREGNSPLHF
CDR3nt: TGTGCCAGCAGGAACAGGGAGGGTAATTCACCCCTCCACTTT

abundance: few
v_gene: TRBV7-9
j_gene: TRBJ2-3
d_gene: TRBD2
CDR3aa: CASSLERAGGSTDTQYF
CDR3nt: TGTGCCAGCAGCTTAGAGAGGGCGGGAGGCTCAACAGATACGCAGTATTTT

abundance: many
v_gene: TRBV3-1
j_gene: TRBJ2-3
d_gene: TRBD2
CDR3aa: CASSQAGTSGDTQYF
CDR3nt: TGTGCCAGCAGCCAAGCAGGGACTAGCGGCGATACGCAGTATTTT

abundance: NA
v_gene: TRBV15
j_gene: TRBJ1-2
d_gene: NA
CDR3aa: CATSSHVYGYTF
CDR3nt: TGTGCCACCAGCAGTCACGTCTATGGCTACACCTTC

abundance: few
v_gene: TRBV10-3
j_gene: TRBJ2-2
d_gene: NA
CDR3aa: CAISPLAVNTGELFF
CDR3nt: TGTGCCATCAGTCCTTTAGCGGTTAACACCGGGGAGCTGTTTTTT

abundance: many
v_gene: TRBV2
j_gene: TRBJ2-3
d_gene: TRBD2
CDR3aa: CASRSTSGRASDTQYF
CDR3nt: TGTGCCAGCAGATCGACTAGCGGGAGGGCCTCAGATACGCAGTATTTT

abundance: few
v_gene: TRBV7-9
j_gene: TRBJ2-1
d_gene: NA
CDR3aa: CASSLNSDEQFF
CDR3nt: TGTGCCAGCAGCTTAAACTCGGATGAGCAGTTCTTC

abundance: NA
v_gene: TRBV28
j_gene: TRBJ2-1
d_gene: NA
CDR3aa: CASSLPGTSSYNEQFF
CDR3nt: TGTGCCAGCAGTTTACCCGGGACGAGCTCCTACAATGAGCAGTTCTTC

abundance: few
v_gene: TRBV7-2
j_gene: TRBJ1-2
d_gene: NA
CDR3aa: CASSLTAGRDYTF
CDR3nt: TGTGCCAGCAGCTTAACGGCGGGACGTGACTACACCTTC

abundance: few
v_gene: TRBV6-2/TRBV6-3
j_gene: TRBJ2-3
d_gene: NA
CDR3aa: CASSYLYFWDTQYF
CDR3nt: TGTGCCAGCAGTTACCTTTACTTTTGGGATACGCAGTATTTT

abundance: few
v_gene: TRBV7-8
j_gene: TRBJ2-1
d_gene: TRBD2
CDR3aa: CASSSKGLAGVGEQFF
CDR3nt: TGTGCCAGCAGCTCAAAGGGGCTAGCGGGGGTAGGTGAGCAGTTCTTC

abundance: NA
v_gene: TRBV20-1
j_gene: TRBJ2-7
d_gene: NA
CDR3aa: CCAWGLGTGFGYEQYF
CDR3nt: TGCTGCGCCTGGGGCTTGGGAACAGGGTTTGGCTACGAGCAGTACTTC

abundance: once
v_gene: TRBV20-1
j_gene: TRBJ2-1
d_gene: TRBD2
CDR3aa: CSGSSGGNEQFF
CDR3nt: TGCAGTGGGTCTAGCGGGGGAAATGAGCAGTTCTTC

abundance: few
v_gene: TRBV12-3/TRBV12-4
j_gene: TRBJ2-7
d_gene: TRBD2
CDR3aa: CASSLGVQAGNEQYF
CDR3nt: TGTGCCAGCAGTTTAGGGGTCCAAGCGGGGAACGAGCAGTACTTC

abundance: few
v_gene: TRBV7-8
j_gene: TRBJ2-2
d_gene: TRBD2
CDR3aa: CASSRLAGVRTGELFF
CDR3nt: TGTGCCAGCAGCCGACTAGCGGGAGTTCGAACCGGGGAGCTGTTTTTT

abundance: many
v_gene: TRBV2
j_gene: TRBJ1-5
d_gene: TRBD1
CDR3aa: CASSDLGQGAQPQHF
CDR3nt: TGTGCCAGCAGTGATTTGGGACAGGGGGCTCAGCCCCAGCATTTT

abundance: NA
v_gene: TRBV9
j_gene: TRBJ1-5
d_gene: TRBD1
CDR3aa: CASSEAGQPGQPQHF
CDR3nt: TGTGCCAGCAGCGAAGCGGGACAGCCCGGTCAGCCCCAGCATTTT

abundance: NA
v_gene: TRBV24-1
j_gene: TRBJ2-3
d_gene: TRBD2
CDR3aa: CATSVGSGRSDTQYF
CDR3nt: TGTGCCACCAGTGTTGGTAGCGGGAGGTCAGATACGCAGTATTTT

abundance: NA
v_gene: TRBV5-1
j_gene: TRBJ2-1
d_gene: NA
CDR3aa: CASSLAVSGVGEQFF
CDR3nt: TGCGCCAGCAGCTTGGCCGTTAGCGGAGTGGGTGAGCAGTTCTTC

abundance: NA
v_gene: TRBV6-1
j_gene: TRBJ2-5
d_gene: TRBD2
CDR3aa: CASSPLGGLAGGETQYF
CDR3nt: TGTGCCAGCAGTCCACTGGGTGGACTAGCGGGCGGGGAGACCCAGTACTTC

abundance: NA
v_gene: TRBV15
j_gene: TRBJ2-3
d_gene: TRBD2
CDR3aa: CATSGGGDTQYF
CDR3nt: TGTGCCACCAGCGGGGGGGGGGATACGCAGTATTTT

abundance: few
v_gene: TRBV2
j_gene: TRBJ1-1
d_gene: TRBD1
CDR3aa: CASNRGTIDTEAFF
CDR3nt: TGTGCCAGCAACAGGGGGACTATAGACACTGAAGCTTTCTTT

abundance: many
v_gene: TRBV6-6
j_gene: TRBJ1-6
d_gene: NA
CDR3aa: CASSYGDSPLHF
CDR3nt: TGTGCCAGCAGTTACGGGGATTCACCCCTCCACTTT

abundance: NA
v_gene: TRBV10-3
j_gene: TRBJ2-5
d_gene: TRBD2
CDR3aa: CAISLAGAGETQYF
CDR3nt: TGTGCCATATCACTAGCGGGGGCAGGAGAGACCCAGTACTTC

abundance: NA
v_gene: TRBV27
j_gene: TRBJ1-1
d_gene: TRBD1
CDR3aa: CASSPQGADTEAFF
CDR3nt: TGTGCCAGCAGTCCTCAGGGGGCGGACACTGAAGCTTTCTTT

abundance: few
v_gene: TRBV28
j_gene: TRBJ1-5
d_gene: NA
CDR3aa: CASSLTLSNQPQHF
CDR3nt: TGTGCCAGCAGTTTAACCCTTAGCAATCAGCCCCAGCATTTT

abundance: many
v_gene: TRBV7-9
j_gene: TRBJ2-3
d_gene: TRBD1
CDR3aa: CASSLGTGQGSTDTQYF
CDR3nt: TGTGCCAGCAGCTTAGGAACGGGACAGGGAAGCACAGATACGCAGTATTTT

abundance: NA
v_gene: TRBV20-1
j_gene: TRBJ2-3
d_gene: TRBD2
CDR3aa: CSARDLGLAGGPGTDTQYF
CDR3nt: TGCAGTGCTAGAGATCTCGGACTAGCGGGGGGGCCGGGCACAGATACGCAGTATTTT

abundance: NA
v_gene: TRBV6-5
j_gene: TRBJ1-4
d_gene: NA
CDR3aa: CASSYSSWGEKLFF
CDR3nt: TGTGCCAGCAGTTACTCGAGTTGGGGTGAAAAACTGTTTTTT

abundance: once
v_gene: TRBV2
j_gene: TRBJ2-7
d_gene: NA
CDR3aa: CASTRQGVRGSYEQYF
CDR3nt: TGTGCCAGCACCCGTCAGGGAGTCAGAGGCTCCTACGAGCAGTACTTC